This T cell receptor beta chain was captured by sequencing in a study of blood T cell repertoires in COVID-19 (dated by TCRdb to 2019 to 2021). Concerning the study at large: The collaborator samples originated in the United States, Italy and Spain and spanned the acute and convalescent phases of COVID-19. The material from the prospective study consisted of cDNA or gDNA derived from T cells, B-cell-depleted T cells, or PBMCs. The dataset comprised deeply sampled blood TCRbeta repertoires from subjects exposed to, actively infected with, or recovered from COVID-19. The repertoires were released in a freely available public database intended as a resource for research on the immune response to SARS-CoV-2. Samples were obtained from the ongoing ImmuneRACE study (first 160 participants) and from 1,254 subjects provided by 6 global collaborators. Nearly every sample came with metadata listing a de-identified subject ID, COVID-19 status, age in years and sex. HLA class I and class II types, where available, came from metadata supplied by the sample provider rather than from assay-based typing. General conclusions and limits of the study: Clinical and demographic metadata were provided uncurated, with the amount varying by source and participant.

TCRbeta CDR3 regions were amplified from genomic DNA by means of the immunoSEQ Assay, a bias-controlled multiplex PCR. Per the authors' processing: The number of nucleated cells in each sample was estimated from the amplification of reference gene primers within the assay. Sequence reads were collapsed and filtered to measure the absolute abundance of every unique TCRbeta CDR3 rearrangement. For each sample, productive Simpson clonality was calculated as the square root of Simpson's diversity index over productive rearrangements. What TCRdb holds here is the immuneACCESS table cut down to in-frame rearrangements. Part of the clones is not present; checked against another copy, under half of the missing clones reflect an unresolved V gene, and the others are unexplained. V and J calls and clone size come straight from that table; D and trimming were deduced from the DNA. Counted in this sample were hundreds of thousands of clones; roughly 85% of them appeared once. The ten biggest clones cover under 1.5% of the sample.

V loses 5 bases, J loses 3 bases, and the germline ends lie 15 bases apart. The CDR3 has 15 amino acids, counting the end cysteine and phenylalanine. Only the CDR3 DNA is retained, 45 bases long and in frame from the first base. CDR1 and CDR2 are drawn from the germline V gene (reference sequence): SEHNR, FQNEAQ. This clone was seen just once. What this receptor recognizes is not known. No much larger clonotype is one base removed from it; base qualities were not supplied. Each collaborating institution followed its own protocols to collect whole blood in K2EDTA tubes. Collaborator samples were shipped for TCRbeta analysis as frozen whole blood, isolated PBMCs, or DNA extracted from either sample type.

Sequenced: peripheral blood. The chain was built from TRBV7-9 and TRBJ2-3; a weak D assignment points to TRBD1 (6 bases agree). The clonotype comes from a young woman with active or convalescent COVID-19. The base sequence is TGTGCCAGCAGCCCGGGACAAAGTTTAACAGATACGCAGTATTTT. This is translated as CASSPGQSLTDTQYF.